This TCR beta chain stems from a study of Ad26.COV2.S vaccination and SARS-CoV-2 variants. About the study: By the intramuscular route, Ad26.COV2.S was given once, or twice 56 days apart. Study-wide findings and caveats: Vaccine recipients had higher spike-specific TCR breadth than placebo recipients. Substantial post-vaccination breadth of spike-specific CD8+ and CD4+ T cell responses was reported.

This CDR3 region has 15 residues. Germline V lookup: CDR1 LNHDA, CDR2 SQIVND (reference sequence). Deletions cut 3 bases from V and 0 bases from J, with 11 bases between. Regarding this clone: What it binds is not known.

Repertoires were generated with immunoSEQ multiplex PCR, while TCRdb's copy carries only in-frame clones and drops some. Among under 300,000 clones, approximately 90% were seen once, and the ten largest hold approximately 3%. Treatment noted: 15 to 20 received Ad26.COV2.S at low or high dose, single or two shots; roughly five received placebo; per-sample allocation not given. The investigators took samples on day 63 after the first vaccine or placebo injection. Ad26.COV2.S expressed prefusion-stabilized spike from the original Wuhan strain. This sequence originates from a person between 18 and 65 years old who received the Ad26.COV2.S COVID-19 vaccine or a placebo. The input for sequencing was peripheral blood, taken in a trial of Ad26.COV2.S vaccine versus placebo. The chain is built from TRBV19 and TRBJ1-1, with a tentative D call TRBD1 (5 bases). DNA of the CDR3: TGTGCCAGTAGTATGACGGCGGACATGAACACTGAAGCTTTCTTT. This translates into CASSMTADMNTEAFF.